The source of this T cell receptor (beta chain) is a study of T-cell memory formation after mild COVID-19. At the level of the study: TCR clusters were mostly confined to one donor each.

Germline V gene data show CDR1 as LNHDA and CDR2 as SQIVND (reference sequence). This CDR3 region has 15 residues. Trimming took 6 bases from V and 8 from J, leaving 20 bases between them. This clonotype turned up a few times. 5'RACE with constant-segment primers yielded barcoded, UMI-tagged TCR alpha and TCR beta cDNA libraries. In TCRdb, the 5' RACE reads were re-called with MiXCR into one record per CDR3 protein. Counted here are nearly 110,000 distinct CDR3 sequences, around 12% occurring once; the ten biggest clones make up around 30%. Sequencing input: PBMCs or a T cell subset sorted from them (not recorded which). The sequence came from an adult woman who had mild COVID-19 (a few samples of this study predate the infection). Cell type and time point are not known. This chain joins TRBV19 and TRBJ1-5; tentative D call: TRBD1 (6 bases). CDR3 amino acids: CASRPGPRPGEPQHF. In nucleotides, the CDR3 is TGTGCCAGTAGACCGGGTCCCCGCCCAGGGGAGCCCCAGCATTTT.